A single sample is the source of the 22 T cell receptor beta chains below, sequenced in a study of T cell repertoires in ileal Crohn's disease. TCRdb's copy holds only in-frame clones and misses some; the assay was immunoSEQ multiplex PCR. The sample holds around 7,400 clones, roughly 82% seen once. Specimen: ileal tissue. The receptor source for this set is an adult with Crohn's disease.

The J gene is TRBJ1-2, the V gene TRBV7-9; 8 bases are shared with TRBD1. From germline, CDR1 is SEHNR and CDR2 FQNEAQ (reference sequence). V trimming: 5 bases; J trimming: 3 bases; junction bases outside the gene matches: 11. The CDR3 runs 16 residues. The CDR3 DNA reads TGTGCCAGCAGCCTAGGGGCGGACAGGGACCACTATGGCTACACCTTC. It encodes CASSLGADRDHYGYTF.

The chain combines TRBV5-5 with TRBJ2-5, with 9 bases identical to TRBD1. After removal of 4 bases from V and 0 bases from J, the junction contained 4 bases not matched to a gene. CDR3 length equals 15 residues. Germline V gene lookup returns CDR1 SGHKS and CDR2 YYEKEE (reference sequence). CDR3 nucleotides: TGTGCCAGCAGCCTGGGGGACAGGGACCAAGAGACCCAGTACTTC. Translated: CASSLGDRDQETQYF. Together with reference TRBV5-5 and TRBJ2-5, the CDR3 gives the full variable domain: DAGVTQSPTHLIKTRGQQVTLRCSPISGHKSVSWYQQVLGQGPQFIFQYYEKEERGRGNFPDRFSARQFPNYSSELNVNALLLGDSALYLCASSLGDRDQETQYFGPGTRLLVL.

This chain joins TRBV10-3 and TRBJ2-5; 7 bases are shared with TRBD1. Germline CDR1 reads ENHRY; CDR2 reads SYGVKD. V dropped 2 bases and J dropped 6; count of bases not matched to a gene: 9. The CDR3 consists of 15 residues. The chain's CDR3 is CAISEEGGIMKTQYF. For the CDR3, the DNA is TGTGCCATCAGTGAGGAAGGGGGCATTATGAAGACCCAGTACTTC.

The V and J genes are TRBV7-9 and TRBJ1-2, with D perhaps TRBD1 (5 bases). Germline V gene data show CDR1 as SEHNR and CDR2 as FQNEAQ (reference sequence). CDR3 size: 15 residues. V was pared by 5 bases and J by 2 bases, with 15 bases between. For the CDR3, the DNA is TGTGCCAGCAGCACATACAGGCGCGGAAACTATGGCTACACCTTC. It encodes CASSTYRRGNYGYTF.

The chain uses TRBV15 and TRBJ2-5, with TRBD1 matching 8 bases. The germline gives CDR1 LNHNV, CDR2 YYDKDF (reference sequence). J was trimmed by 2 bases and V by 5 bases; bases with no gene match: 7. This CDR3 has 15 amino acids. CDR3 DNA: TGTGCCACCAGCCGGCGTAGGACAGGGCAAGAGACCCAGTACTTC. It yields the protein CATSRRRTGQETQYF.

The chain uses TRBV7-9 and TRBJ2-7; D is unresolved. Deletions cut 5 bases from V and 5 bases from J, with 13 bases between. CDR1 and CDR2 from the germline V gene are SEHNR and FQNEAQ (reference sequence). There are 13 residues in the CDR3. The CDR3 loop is CASSPTKRDEQYF. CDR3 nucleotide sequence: TGTGCCAGCAGCCCAACGAAGCGCGACGAGCAGTACTTC.

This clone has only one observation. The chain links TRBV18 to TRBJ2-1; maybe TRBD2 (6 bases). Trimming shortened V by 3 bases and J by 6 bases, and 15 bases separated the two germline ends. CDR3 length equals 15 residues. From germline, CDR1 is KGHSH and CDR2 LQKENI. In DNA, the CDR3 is TGTGCCAGCTCACCTGGAGGGCCGGTGAGCAATGAGCAGTTCTTC. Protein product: CASSPGGPVSNEQFF.

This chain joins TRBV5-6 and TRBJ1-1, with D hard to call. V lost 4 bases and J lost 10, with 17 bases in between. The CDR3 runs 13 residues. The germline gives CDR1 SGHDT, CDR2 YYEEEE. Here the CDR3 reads CASSLASGRGAFF. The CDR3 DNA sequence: TGTGCCAGCAGCCTTGCCAGTGGGCGGGGAGCTTTCTTT.

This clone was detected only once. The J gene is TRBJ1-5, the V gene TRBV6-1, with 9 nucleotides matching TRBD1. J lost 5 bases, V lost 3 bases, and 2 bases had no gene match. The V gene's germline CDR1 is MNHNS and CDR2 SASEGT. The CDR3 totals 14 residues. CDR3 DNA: TGTGCCAGCAGTGATCGACAGGGGGATCAGCCCCAGCATTTT. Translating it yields CASSDRQGDQPQHF.

The CDR3: CASKSGRNTGELFF. DNA of the CDR3: TGTGCCAGTAAAAGCGGGAGGAACACCGGGGAGCTGTTTTTT. The chain links TRBV19 to TRBJ2-2, with 8 bases that match TRBD2. In germline, CDR1 is LNHDA, CDR2 SQIVND (reference sequence). CDR3 length: 14 amino acids. V shed 7 bases and J 1 base; nucleotides not matched to a gene: 2. Looking up the rest from reference TRBV19 and TRBJ2-2 gives the full variable domain: DGGITQSPKYLFRKEGQNVTLSCEQNLNHDAMYWYRQDPGQGLRLIYYSQIVNDFQKGDIAEGYSVSREKKESFPLTVTSAQKNPTAFYLCASKSGRNTGELFFGEGSRLTVL.

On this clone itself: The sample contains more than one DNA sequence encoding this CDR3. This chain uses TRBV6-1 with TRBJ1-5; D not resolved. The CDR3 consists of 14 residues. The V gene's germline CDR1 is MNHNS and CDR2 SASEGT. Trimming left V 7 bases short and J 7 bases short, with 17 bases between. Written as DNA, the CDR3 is TGTGCCAGCACCATTGGAGGGTATGGGCAGCCCCAGCATTTT. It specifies CASTIGGYGQPQHF.

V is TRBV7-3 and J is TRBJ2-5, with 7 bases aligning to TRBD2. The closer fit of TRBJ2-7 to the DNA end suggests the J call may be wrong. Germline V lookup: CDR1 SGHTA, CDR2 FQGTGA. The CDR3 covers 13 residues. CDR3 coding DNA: TGTGCCAGCAGCTTATTAGCGGGCTACGAGCAGTACTTC. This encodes CASSLLAGYEQYF.

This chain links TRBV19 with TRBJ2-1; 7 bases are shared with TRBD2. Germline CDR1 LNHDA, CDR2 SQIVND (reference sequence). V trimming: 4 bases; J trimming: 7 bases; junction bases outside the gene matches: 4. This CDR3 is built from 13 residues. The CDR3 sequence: CASSSGSINEQFF. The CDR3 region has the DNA TGTGCCAGTAGTAGCGGGAGTATAAATGAGCAGTTCTTC.

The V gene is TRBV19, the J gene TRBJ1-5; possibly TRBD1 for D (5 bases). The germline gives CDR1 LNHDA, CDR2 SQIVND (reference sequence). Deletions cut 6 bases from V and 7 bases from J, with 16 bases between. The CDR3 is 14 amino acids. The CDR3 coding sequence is TGTGCCAGTAGACTAGAGGGTGGGGGGCAGCCCCAGCATTTT. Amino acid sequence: CASRLEGGGQPQHF. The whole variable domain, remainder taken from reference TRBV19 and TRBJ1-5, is DGGITQSPKYLFRKEGQNVTLSCEQNLNHDAMYWYRQDPGQGLRLIYYSQIVNDFQKGDIAEGYSVSREKKESFPLTVTSAQKNPTAFYLCASRLEGGGQPQHFGDGTRLSIL.

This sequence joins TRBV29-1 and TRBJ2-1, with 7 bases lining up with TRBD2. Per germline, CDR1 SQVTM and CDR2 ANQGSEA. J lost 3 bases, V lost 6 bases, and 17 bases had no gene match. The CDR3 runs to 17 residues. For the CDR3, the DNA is TGCAGCGTCTCACTAACCCGCGGGAGTAGCGGCTACAATGAGCAGTTCTTC. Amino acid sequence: CSVSLTRGSSGYNEQFF.

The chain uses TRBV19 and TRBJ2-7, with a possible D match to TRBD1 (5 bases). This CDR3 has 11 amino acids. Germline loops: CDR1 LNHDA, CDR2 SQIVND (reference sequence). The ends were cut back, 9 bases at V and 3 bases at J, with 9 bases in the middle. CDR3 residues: CASQGLYEQYF. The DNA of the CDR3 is TGTGCCAGCCAGGGCCTCTACGAGCAGTACTTC.

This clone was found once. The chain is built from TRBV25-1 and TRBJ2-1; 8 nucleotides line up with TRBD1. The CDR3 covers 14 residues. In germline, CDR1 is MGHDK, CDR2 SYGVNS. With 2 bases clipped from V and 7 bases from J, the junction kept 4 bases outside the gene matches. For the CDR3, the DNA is TGTGCCAGCAGTGAAGACAGGGGAGGAAATGAGCAGTTCTTC. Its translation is CASSEDRGGNEQFF.

CDR3 sequence (DNA): TGTGCCAGCAGCTTAGGGCCTCGTGACACCATATATTTT. It specifies CASSLGPRDTIYF. The chain uses TRBV11-3 and TRBJ1-3, with D uncertain. The CDR3 runs to 13 residues. The germline V and J ends were trimmed by 1 base and 8 bases, with 9 bases remaining between them. CDR1 and CDR2 from the germline V gene are SGHNT and YENEEA.

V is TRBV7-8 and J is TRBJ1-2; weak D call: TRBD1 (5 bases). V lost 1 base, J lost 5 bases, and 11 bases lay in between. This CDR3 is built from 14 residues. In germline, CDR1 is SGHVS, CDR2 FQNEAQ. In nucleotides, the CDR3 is TGTGCCAGCAGCTTAGTTCCACAGGTATATGGCTACACCTTC. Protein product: CASSLVPQVYGYTF.

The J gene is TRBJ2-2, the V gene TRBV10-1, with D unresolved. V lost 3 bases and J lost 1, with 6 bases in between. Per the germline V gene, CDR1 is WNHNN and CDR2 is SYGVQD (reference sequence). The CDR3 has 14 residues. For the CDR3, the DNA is TGCGCCAGCAGTGACAGACAGAACACCGGGGAGCTGTTTTTT. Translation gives CASSDRQNTGELFF.

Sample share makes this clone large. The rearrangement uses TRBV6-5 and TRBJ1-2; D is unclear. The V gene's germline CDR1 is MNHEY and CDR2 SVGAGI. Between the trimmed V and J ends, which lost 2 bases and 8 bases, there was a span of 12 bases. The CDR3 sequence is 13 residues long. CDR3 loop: CASSYEAARGYTF. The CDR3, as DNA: TGTGCCAGCAGTTACGAGGCAGCGAGGGGCTACACCTTC.

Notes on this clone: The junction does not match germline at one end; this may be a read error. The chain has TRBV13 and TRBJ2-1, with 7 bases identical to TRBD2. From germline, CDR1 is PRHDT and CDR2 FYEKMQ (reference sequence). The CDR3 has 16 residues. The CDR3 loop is CASSLGVTSPRQEQFF. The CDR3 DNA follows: TGTGCCAGCAGCCTAGGTGTGACTAGCCCCCGGCAAGAGCAGTTCTTC. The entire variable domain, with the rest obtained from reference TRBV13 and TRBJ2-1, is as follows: AAGVIQSPRHLIKEKRETATLKCYPIPRHDTVYWYQQGPGQDPQFLISFYEKMQSDKGSIPDRFSAQQFSDYHSELNMSSLELGDSALYFCASSLGVTSPRQEQFFGPGTRLTVL.